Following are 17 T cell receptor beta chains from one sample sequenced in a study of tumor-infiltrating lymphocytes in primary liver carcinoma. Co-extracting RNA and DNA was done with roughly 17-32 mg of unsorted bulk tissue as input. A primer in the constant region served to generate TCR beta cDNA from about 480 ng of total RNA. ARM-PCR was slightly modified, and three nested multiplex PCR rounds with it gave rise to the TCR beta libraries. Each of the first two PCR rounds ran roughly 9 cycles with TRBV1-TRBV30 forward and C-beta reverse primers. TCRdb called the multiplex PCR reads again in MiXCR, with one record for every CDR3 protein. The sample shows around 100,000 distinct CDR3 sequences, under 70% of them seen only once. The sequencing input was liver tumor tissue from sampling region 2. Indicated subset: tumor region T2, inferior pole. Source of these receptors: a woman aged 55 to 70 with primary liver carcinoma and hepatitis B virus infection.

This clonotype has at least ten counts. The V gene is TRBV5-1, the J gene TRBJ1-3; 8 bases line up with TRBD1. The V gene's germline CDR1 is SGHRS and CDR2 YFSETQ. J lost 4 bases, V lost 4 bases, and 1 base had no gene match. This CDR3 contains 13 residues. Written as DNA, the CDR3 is TGCGCCAGCAGCCAGGGGGCCGGAAACACCATATATTTT. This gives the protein CASSQGAGNTIYF. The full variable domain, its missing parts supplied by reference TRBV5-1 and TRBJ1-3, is KAGVTQTPRYLIKTRGQQVTLSCSPISGHRSVSWYQQTPGQGLQFLFEYFSETQRNKGNFPGRFSGRQFSNSRSEMNVSTLELGDSALYLCASSQGAGNTIYFGEGSWLTVV.

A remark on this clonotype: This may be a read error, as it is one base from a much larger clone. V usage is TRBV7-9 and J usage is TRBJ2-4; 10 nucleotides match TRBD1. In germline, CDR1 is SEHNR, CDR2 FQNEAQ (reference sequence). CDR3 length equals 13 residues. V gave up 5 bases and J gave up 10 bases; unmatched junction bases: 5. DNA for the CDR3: TGTGCCAGCAGCCCGACAGGGGGCCTAATTCAGTACTTC. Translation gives CASSPTGGLIQYF. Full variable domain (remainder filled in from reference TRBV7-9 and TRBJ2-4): DTGVSQNPRHKITKRGQNVTFRCDPISEHNRLYWYRQTLGQGPEFLTYFQNEAQLEKSRLLSDRFSAERPKGSFSTLEIQRTEQGDSAMYLCASSPTGGLIQYFGAGTRLSVL.

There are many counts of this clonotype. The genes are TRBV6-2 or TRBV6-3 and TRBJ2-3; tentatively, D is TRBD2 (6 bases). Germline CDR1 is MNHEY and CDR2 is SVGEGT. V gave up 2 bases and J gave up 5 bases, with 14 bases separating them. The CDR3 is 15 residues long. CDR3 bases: TGTGCCAGCAGTTACGGCGGGACTCATATAGATACGCAGTATTTT. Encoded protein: CASSYGGTHIDTQYF.

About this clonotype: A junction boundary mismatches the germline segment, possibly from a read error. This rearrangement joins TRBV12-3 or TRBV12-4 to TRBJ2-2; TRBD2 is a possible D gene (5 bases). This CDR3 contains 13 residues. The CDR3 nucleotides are TGTGCCAGCAGTTTACAGCTCACCGGGGAGCTGTTATTT. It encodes CASSLQLTGELLF.

The CDR3 DNA follows: TGTGCCAGCAGCTTAGGTCGGGGTGAGTTGAGTGTCGATGAGCAGTTCTTC. Its protein is CASSLGRGELSVDEQFF. The V and J genes are TRBV11-3 and TRBJ2-1; tentatively, D is TRBD2 (5 bases). V was shortened by 1 base and J by 8 bases, with 21 bases between the two germline ends. The germline CDR1 and CDR2 sequences are SGHNT and YENEEA. The CDR3 contains 17 residues.

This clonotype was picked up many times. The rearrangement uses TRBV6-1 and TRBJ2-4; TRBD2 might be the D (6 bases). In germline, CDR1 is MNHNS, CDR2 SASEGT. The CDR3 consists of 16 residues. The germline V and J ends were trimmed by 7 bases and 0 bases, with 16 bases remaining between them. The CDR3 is CASTEGTLLAKNIQYF. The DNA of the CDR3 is TGTGCCAGCACCGAAGGGACTCTCTTAGCCAAAAACATTCAGTACTTC.

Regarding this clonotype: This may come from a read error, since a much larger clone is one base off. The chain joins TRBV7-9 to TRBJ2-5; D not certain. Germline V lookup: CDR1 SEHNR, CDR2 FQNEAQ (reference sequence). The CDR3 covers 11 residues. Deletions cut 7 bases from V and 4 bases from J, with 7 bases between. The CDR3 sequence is CASNMTETQYF. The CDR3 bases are TGTGCCAGCAACATGACAGAGACCCAGTACTTC.

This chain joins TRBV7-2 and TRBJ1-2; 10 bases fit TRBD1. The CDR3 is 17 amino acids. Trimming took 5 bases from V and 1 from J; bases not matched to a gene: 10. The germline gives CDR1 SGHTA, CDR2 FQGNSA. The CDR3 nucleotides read TGTGCCAGCAGCGCCGACTCCGGACAGGGGGTTAACTATGGCTACACCTTC. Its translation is CASSADSGQGVNYGYTF.

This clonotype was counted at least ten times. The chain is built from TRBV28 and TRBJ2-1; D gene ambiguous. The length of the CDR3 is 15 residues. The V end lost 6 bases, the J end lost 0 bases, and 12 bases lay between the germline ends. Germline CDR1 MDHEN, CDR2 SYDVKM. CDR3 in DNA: TGTGCCAGCAGCCCAGACTCTGGCTCCTACAATGAGCAGTTCTTC. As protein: CASSPDSGSYNEQFF.

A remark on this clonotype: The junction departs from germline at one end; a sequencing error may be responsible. The CDR3 reads CASSLLGRNTGGLFF. The CDR3 coding sequence is TGTGCCAGCAGCTTATTGGGAAGGAACACCGGGGGGCTGTTCTTT. The gene calls are TRBV11-1 and TRBJ2-2; weak D call: TRBD2 (7 bases). This CDR3 is 15 amino acids long. Per the germline V gene, CDR1 is SGHAT and CDR2 is FQDESV (reference sequence).

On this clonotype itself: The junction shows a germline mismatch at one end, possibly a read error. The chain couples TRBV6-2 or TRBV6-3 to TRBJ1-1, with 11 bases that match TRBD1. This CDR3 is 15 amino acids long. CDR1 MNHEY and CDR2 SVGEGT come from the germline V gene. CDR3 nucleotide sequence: TGTGCCAACAGTTCCTGGGACAGGGGGTTCACTGAAGCTTTCTTT. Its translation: CANSSWDRGFTEAFF.

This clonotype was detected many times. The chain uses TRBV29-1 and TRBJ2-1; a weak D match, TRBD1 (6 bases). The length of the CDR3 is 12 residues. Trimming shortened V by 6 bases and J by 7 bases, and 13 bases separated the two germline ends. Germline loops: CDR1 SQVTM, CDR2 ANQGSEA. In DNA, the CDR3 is TGCAGCGTGGTTACAGGGTTAAATGAGCAGTTCTTC. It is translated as CSVVTGLNEQFF.

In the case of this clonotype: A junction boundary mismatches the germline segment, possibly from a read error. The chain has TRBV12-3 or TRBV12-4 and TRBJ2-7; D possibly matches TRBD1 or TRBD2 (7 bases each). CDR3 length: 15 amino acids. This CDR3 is CASSSKRDRSYEQYF. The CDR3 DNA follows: TGTGCGAGCAGCTCGAAGCGGGACAGATCCTACGAGCAGTACTTC.

The CDR3 region has the DNA TGTGCCAGCAGTCCAAACATGGGGCAAAGCAATCAGCCCCAGCATTTT. It translates to CASSPNMGQSNQPQHF. The chain couples TRBV12-3 or TRBV12-4 to TRBJ1-5; TRBD1 might be the D (5 bases). V lost 5 bases to trimming and J lost 1 base, with 15 bases between them. This CDR3 region has 16 residues.

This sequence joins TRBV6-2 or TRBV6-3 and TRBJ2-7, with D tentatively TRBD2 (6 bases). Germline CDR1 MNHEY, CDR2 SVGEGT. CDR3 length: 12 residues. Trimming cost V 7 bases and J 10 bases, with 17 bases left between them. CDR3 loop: CASNRGGAYQYF. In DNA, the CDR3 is TGTGCCAGCAACCGGGGAGGAGCCTACCAGTACTTC.

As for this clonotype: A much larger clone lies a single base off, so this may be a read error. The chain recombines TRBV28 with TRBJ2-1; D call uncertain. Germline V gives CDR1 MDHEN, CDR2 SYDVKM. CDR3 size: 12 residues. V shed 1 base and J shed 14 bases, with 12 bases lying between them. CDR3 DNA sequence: TGTGCCAGCAGTTTATTCCCCAGGATAAAGTTCTTC. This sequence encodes CASSLFPRIKFF. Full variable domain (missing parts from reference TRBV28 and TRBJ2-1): DVKVTQSSRYLVKRTGEKVFLECVQDMDHENMFWYRQDPGLGLRLIYFSYDVKMKEKGDIPEGYSVSREKKERFSLILESASTNQTSMYLCASSLFPRIKFFGPGTRLTVL.

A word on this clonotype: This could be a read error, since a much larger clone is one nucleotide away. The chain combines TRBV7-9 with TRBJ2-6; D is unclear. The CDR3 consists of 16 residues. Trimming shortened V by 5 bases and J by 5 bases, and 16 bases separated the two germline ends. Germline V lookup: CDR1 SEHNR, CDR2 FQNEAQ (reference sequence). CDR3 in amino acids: CASSPTAGYWANVLTF. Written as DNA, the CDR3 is TGTGCCAGCAGCCCCACCGCCGGGTACTGGGCCAACGTCCTGACTTTC.